Following are 19 T cell receptor beta chains from one sample sequenced in a study of T cell repertoires in cytomegalovirus infection. TCRdb itself ran the reads through MiXCR, one entry per CDR3 protein. The sample lists 310,000 or so distinct CDR3 sequences, about 9.1% occurring once. Sequences were obtained from PBMCs. These receptors originate from a human donor in good health (CMV status not recorded). Some clones in this sample may be carry-over from other donors' samples.

This clonotype was observed at least ten times. V is TRBV12-3 or TRBV12-4 and J is TRBJ2-3; tentative D call: TRBD1 (6 bases). There are 14 residues in the CDR3. The ends were cut back, 3 bases at V and 6 bases at J, with 13 bases in the middle. For the CDR3, the DNA is TGTGCCAGCAGTTTGGGGGCACCCGTGGATACGCAGTATTTT. Translated, it gives CASSLGAPVDTQYF.

V usage is TRBV2 and J usage is TRBJ1-5, with TRBD1 identical over 7 bases. J lost 4 bases, V lost 7 bases, and 4 bases had no gene match. Germline values: CDR1 SNHLY, CDR2 FYNNEI. The CDR3 is 13 amino acids. This CDR3 reads CASMGQLNQPQHF. The CDR3 bases are TGTGCCAGCATGGGACAGCTAAATCAGCCCCAGCATTTT.

The J gene is TRBJ2-7, the V gene TRBV7-9, with 8 bases that match TRBD2. Germline V gives CDR1 SEHNR, CDR2 FQNEAQ (reference sequence). With V trimmed by 5 bases and J by 7 bases, 7 bases remained unmatched. The CDR3 has 13 residues. CDR3 DNA: TGTGCCAGCAGCGTTGGACTAGCTGGGGAGCAGTACGTC. This translates into CASSVGLAGEQYV.

This clonotype was seen at least ten times. The chain links TRBV5-1 to TRBJ2-7, with D perhaps TRBD1 (6 bases). Trimming left V 4 bases short and J 3 bases short, with 14 bases between. The length of the CDR3 is 14 residues. CDR1 and CDR2 (germline): SGHRS, YFSETQ. The CDR3, as DNA: TGCGCCAGCAGCCCCGGGACACCCCACTACGAGCAGTACTTC. Protein product: CASSPGTPHYEQYF. Full variable domain (rest looked up from reference TRBV5-1 and TRBJ2-7): KAGVTQTPRYLIKTRGQQVTLSCSPISGHRSVSWYQQTPGQGLQFLFEYFSETQRNKGNFPGRFSGRQFSNSRSEMNVSTLELGDSALYLCASSPGTPHYEQYFGPGTRLTVT.

This clonotype was recorded once. J is TRBJ1-2 and V is TRBV29-1; D is unresolved. Germline V gene sequence: CDR1 SQVTM, CDR2 ANQGSEA. With 4 bases removed from V and 4 bases from J, the gap between germline ends came to 19 bases. The CDR3 is made up of 15 amino acids. The CDR3 DNA sequence: TGCAGCGTTGTCGGTCGGGGATCAAGAGTCTATGGCTACACCTTC. Translated: CSVVGRGSRVYGYTF.

This clonotype showed up many times. V gene TRBV7-9 combines with J gene TRBJ2-7, with D hard to call. CDR3 length: 13 amino acids. V lost 1 base and J lost 5, with 9 bases in between. Germline assignment: CDR1 SEHNR and CDR2 FQNEAQ (reference sequence). CDR3 protein: CASSLGTADEQYV. CDR3 coding DNA: TGTGCCAGCAGCTTAGGAACGGCAGACGAGCAGTACGTC.

This clonotype showed up many times. The V gene is TRBV6-2 or TRBV6-3, the J gene TRBJ1-1; 8 bases map to TRBD1. The CDR3 is 14 amino acids. Trimming at V came to 0 bases and at J to 4 bases, leaving 1 base not matched to a gene. CDR1 and CDR2 from the germline V gene are MNHEY and SVGEGT. The DNA for the CDR3 is TGTGCCAGCAGTTACTCTGGACAGGGCACTGAAGCTTTCTTT. It yields the protein CASSYSGQGTEAFF.

This clonotype occurred many times. The chain combines TRBV28 with TRBJ2-7; a weak D match, TRBD1 (6 bases). Germline lookup yields CDR1 MDHEN and CDR2 SYDVKM. Trimming shortened V by 4 bases and J by 4 bases, and 17 bases separated the two germline ends. The CDR3 spans 15 residues. The CDR3 bases are TGTGCCAGCAGTTCCCCGGGACACCCCTTTTACGAGCAGTACGTC. This codes for CASSSPGHPFYEQYV.

This clonotype was counted between two and nine times. This CDR3 is CASSQDKGYGYTF. In DNA, the CDR3 is TGTGCCAGCAGCCAAGATAAAGGGTATGGCTACACCTTC. This chain links TRBV14 with TRBJ1-2; D gene unclear. V gave up 0 bases and J gave up 5 bases, with 7 bases separating them. This CDR3 is built from 13 residues. The germline V gene encodes CDR1 SGHDN and CDR2 FVKESK.

The chain uses TRBV3-1 and TRBJ2-5; D not resolved. V was pared by 1 base and J by 9 bases, with 6 bases between. From germline, CDR1 is LGHDT and CDR2 YNNKEL (reference sequence). The CDR3 consists of 11 residues. CDR3 DNA: TGTGCCAGCAGCCAAGTGGTAGCCCAGTACTTC. It specifies CASSQVVAQYF.

This clonotype was seen repeatedly, ten times or more. This chain uses TRBV20-1 with TRBJ2-1; no definite D call. Trimming removed 4 bases from V and 0 bases from J, with 13 bases in between. This CDR3 spans 15 amino acids. CDR1 and CDR2 (germline): DFQATT, SNEGSKA (reference sequence). CDR3 loop: CSAKTDQSSYNEQFF. DNA of the CDR3: TGCAGTGCTAAGACCGACCAGAGCTCCTACAATGAGCAGTTCTTC.

This clonotype was seen at least ten times. The rearrangement links TRBV7-9 to TRBJ2-3; D gene unclear. Trimming took 2 bases from V and 1 from J, leaving 19 bases between them. Per the germline V gene, CDR1 is SEHNR and CDR2 is FQNEAQ (reference sequence). This CDR3 is 18 amino acids long. The CDR3 DNA follows: TGTGCCAGCAGCTTATTACAGACCCTTTCGTCTGGCACAGATACGCAGTATTTT. This translates into CASSLLQTLSSGTDTQYF.

This clonotype was recorded at least ten times. The chain joins TRBV7-2 to TRBJ2-1, with 9 nucleotides matching TRBD2. The CDR3 sequence is 18 residues long. CDR1 is SGHTA and CDR2 is FQGNSA in the germline V gene. The trim removed 7 bases at V and 7 bases at J, leaving 20 bases unmatched. The CDR3 loop reads CASNLPLGRGGAGNEQFF. The CDR3, as DNA: TGTGCCAGCAACCTCCCCCTGGGACGCGGGGGGGCAGGAAATGAGCAGTTCTTC.

Relative to its sample, this clonotype is medium-sized. The chain uses TRBV7-6 and TRBJ2-3, with 11 bases matching TRBD2. Germline CDR1 and CDR2: SGHVS and FNYEAQ. The CDR3 spans 16 residues. J was trimmed by 3 bases and V by 5 bases; bases with no gene match: 7. CDR3 nucleotides: TGTGCCAGCAGCCCGATAGCGGGGGGGCGAACAGATACGCAGTATTTT. This gives the protein CASSPIAGGRTDTQYF. The full variable domain, its missing parts supplied by reference TRBV7-6 and TRBJ2-3, is GAGVSQSPRYKVTKRGQDVALRCDPISGHVSLYWYRQALGQGPEFLTYFNYEAQQDKSGLPNDRFSAERPEGSISTLTIQRTEQRDSAMYRCASSPIAGGRTDTQYFGPGTRLTVL.

The gene calls are TRBV6-6 and TRBJ1-1; the D gene is possibly TRBD1 (5 bases). Trimming cost V 5 bases and J 3 bases, with 16 bases left between them. CDR1 is MNHNY, CDR2 SVGAGI, per germline (reference sequence). The CDR3 loop spans 15 amino acids. This chain's CDR3 is CASSTPRGLHTEAFF. In nucleotides, the CDR3 is TGTGCCAGCAGTACGCCAAGGGGATTACACACTGAAGCTTTCTTT.

This clonotype was detected a few times. DNA of the CDR3: TGTGCCAGTCTTTCTCTCGCCGACAATGAGCAGTTCTTC. Translating it yields CASLSLADNEQFF. The rearrangement uses TRBV25-1 and TRBJ2-1, with D unresolved. Deletions cut 9 bases from V and 5 bases from J, with 14 bases between. Looked up from germline, CDR1 is MGHDK and CDR2 is SYGVNS. The CDR3 length is 13 residues.

This clonotype was found many times. This chain connects TRBV24-1 to TRBJ1-5; D perhaps matches TRBD1 (5 bases). The CDR3 runs to 14 residues. Per the germline V gene, CDR1 is KGHDR and CDR2 is SFDVKD. The V end lost 1 base, the J end lost 6 bases, and 9 bases lay between the germline ends. The CDR3 sequence: CATSDFRGTQPQHF. For the CDR3, the DNA is TGTGCCACCAGTGATTTTCGGGGGACTCAGCCCCAGCATTTT.

This clonotype was detected only a few times. Here the CDR3 reads CASSPSRGQNTEAFF. The CDR3 DNA sequence: TGTGCCAGCAGTCCGAGTAGAGGACAGAACACTGAAGCTTTCTTT. The rearrangement links TRBV12-3 or TRBV12-4 to TRBJ1-1, with D tentatively TRBD1 (5 bases). Trimming shortened V by 5 bases and J by 1 base, and 14 bases separated the two germline ends. This CDR3 contains 15 residues.

At least ten counts were recorded for this clonotype. V and J are TRBV28 and TRBJ2-5; D perhaps matches TRBD1 (6 bases). The CDR3 sequence is 15 residues long. V lost 5 bases to trimming and J lost 3 bases, with 16 bases between them. CDR1 and CDR2 from the germline V gene are MDHEN and SYDVKM. CDR3 in DNA: TGTGCCAGCAGTGCGCCGGGACAACCGAAAGAGACCCAGTACTTC. It yields the protein CASSAPGQPKETQYF.